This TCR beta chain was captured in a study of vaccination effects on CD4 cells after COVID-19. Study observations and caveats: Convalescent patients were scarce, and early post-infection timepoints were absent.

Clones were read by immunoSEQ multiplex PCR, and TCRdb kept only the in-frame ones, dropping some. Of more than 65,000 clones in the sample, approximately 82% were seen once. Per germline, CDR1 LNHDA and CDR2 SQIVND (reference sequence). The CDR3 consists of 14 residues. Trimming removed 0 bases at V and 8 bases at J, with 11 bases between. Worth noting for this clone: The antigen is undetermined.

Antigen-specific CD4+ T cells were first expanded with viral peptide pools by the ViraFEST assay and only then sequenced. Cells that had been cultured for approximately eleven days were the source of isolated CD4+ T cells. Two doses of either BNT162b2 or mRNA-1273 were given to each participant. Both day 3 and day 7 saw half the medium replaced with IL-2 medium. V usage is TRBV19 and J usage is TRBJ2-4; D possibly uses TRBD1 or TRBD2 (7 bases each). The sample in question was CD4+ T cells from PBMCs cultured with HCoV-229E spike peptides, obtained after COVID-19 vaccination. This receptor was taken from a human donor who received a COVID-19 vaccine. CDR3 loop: CASSIETGRDIQYF. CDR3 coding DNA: TGTGCCAGTAGTATAGAGACAGGGAGGGACATTCAGTACTTC.